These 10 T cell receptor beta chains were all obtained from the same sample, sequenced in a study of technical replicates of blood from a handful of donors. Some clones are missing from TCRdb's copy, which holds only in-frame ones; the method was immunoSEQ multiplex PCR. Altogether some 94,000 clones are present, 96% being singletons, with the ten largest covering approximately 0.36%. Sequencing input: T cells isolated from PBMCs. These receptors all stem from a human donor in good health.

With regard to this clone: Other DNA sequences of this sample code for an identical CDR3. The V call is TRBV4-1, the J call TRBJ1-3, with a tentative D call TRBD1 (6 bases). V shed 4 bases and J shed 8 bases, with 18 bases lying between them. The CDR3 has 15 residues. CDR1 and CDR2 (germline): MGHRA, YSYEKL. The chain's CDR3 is CASSRDWTAGHTIYF. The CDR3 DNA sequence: TGCGCCAGCAGCCGAGACTGGACAGCGGGGCACACCATATATTTT.

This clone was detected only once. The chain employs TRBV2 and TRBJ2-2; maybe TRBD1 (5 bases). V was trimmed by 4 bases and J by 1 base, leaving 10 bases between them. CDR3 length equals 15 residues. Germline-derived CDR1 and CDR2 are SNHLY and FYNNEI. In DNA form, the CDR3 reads TGTGCCAGCAGTGGGGCAGGGATGAACACCGGGGAGCTGTTTTTT. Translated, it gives CASSGAGMNTGELFF.

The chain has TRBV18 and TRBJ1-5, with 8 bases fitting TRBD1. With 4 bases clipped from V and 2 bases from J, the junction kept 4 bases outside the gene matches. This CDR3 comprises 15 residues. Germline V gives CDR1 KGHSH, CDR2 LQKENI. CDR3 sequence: CASSQVGQGNQPQHF. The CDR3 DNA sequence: TGTGCCAGCTCACAAGTGGGACAGGGCAATCAGCCCCAGCATTTT. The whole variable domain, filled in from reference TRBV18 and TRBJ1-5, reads NAGVMQNPRHLVRRRGQEARLRCSPMKGHSHVYWYRQLPEEGLKFMVYLQKENIIDESGMPKERFSAEFPKEGPSILRIQQVVRGDSAAYFCASSQVGQGNQPQHFGDGTRLSIL.

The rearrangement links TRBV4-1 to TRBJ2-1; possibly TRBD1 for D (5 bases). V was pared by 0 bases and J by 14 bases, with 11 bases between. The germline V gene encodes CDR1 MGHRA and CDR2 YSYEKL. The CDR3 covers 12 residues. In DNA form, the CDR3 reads TGCGCCAGCAGCCAAGACAGGGTACGGGAGTTCTTC. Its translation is CASSQDRVREFF.

CDR3 bases: TGTGCCAGCAGACTCTCGTATGAAAGCTCCTACAATGAGCAGTTCTTC. This encodes CASRLSYESSYNEQFF. The chain recombines TRBV28 with TRBJ2-1, with D hard to call. CDR3 length: 16 amino acids. Trimming removed 6 bases at V and 0 bases at J, with 15 bases between. The germline V gene has CDR1 MDHEN and CDR2 SYDVKM.

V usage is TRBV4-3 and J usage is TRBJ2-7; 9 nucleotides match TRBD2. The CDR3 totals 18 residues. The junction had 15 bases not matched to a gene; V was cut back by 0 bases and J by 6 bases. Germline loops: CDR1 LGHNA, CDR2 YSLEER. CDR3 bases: TGCGCCAGCAGCCAAGAAGGGCTCGGGCTAGCGGGATTGGGCGAGCAGTACTTC. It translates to CASSQEGLGLAGLGEQYF.

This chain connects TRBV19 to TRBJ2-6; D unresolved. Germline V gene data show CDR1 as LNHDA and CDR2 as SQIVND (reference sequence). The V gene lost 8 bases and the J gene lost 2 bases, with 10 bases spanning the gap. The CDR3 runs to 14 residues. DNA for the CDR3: TGTGCCAGTTCTAGTCAAGCTGGGGCCAACGTCCTGACTTTC. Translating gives CASSSQAGANVLTF.

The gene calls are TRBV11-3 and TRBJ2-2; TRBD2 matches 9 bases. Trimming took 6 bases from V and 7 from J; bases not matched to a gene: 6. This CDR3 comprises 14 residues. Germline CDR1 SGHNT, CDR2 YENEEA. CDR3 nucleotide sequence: TGTGCCAGCAGTTCCGGGACTAGCATCGGGGAGCTGTTTTTT. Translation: CASSSGTSIGELFF.

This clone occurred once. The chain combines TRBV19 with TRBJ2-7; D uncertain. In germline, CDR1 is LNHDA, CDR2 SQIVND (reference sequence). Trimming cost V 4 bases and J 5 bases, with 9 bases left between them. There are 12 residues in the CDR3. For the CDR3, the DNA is TGTGCCAGTAGTACCTCTATGAACGAGCAGTACTTC. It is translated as CASSTSMNEQYF. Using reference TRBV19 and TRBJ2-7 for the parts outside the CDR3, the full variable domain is DGGITQSPKYLFRKEGQNVTLSCEQNLNHDAMYWYRQDPGQGLRLIYYSQIVNDFQKGDIAEGYSVSREKKESFPLTVTSAQKNPTAFYLCASSTSMNEQYFGPGTRLTVT.

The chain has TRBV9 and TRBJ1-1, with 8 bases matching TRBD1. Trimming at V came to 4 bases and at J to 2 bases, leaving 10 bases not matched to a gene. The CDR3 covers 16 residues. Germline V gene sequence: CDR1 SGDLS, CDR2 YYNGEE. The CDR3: CASSPQGQVLNTEAFF. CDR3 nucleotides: TGTGCCAGCAGCCCCCAGGGACAGGTTTTAAACACTGAAGCTTTCTTT.